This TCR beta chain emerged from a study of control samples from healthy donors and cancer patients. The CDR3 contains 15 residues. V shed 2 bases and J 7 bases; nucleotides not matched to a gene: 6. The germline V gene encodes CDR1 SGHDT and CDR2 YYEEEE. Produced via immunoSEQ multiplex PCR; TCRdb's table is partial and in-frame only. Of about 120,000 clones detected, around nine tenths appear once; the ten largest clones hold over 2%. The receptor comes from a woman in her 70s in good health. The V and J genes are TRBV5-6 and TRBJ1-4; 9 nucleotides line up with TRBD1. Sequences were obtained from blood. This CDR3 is CASSFGTGLREKLFF. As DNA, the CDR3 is TGTGCCAGCAGCTTCGGGACAGGGTTGCGTGAAAAACTGTTTTTT.